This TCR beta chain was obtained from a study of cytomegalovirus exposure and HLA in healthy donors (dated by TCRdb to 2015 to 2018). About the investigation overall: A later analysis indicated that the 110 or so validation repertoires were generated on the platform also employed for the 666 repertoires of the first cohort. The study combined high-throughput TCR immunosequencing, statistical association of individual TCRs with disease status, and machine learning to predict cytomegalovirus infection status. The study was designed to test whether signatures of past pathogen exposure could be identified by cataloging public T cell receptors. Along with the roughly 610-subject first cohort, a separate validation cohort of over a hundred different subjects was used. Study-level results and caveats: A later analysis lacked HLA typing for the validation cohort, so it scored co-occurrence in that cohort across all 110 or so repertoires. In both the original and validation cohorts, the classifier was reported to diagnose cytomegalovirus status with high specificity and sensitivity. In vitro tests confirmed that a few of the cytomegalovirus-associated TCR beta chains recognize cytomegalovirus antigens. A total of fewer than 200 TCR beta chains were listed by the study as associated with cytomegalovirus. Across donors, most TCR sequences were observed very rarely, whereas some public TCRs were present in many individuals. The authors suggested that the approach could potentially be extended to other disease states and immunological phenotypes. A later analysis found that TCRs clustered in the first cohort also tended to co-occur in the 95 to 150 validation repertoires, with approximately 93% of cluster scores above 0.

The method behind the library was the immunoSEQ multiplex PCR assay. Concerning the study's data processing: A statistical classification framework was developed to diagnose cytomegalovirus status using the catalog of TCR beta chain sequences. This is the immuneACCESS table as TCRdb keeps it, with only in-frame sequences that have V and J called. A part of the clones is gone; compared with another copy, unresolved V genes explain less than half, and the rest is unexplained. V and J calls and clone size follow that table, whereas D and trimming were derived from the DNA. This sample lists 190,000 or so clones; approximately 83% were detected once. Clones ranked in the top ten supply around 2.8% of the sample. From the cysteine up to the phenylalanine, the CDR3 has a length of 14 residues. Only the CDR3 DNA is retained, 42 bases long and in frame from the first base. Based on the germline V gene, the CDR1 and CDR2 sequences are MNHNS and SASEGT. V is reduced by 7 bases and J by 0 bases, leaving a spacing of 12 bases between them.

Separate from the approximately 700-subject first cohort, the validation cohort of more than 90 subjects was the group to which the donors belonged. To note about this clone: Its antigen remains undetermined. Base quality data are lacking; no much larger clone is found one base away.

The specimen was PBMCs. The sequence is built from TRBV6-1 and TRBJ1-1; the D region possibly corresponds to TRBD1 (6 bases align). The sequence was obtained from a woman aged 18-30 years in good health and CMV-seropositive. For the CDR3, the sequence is CASTTGRMNTEAFF. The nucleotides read TGTGCCAGCACTACAGGGCGGATGAACACTGAAGCTTTCTTT.